Each of the 26 T cell receptor beta chains below was sequenced from the same sample in a study of T cells in women clearing cervical HPV infection. Only in-frame clones appear in the TCRdb table, and some are missing; sequencing was by immunoSEQ multiplex PCR. The sample table includes some 40,000 clones. Sequences were obtained from blood buffy coat. The receptors derive from a woman between 18 and 70 years old with a cervical HPV16 infection that either progressed to CIN3+ or cleared (not recorded which).

Worth noting for this clone: The read halts 3 residues ahead of the CDR3 end, with the missing end drawn from the germline J gene. The chain carries TRBV11-3 and TRBJ2-2; TRBD2 aligns across 9 bases. V lost 2 bases and J lost 3; bases outside the gene matches: 1. The CDR3 is 15 residues long. Looked up from germline, CDR1 is SGHNT and CDR2 is YENEEA. The part of the CDR3 DNA that was read is TGTGCCAGCAGCTTATCTAGCGGGGACACCGGGGAG. This encodes CASSLSSGDTGE. The whole CDR3 protein reads CASSLSSGDTGELFF.

Points on this clone: The sequenced fragment ends 3 residues before the CDR3 boundary, so the rest is inferred from the germline J gene. V gene TRBV18 combines with J gene TRBJ2-3, with D possibly TRBD1 on 6 matching bases. The CDR3 has 14 residues. V lost 3 bases, J lost 0 bases, and 7 bases lay in between. Germline V lookup: CDR1 KGHSH, CDR2 LQKENI. The part of the CDR3 DNA that was read is TGTGCCAGCTCACCGACAGGAAGCACAGATACG. Translating gives CASSPTGSTDT. The complete CDR3 protein is CASSPTGSTDTQYF.

Notes on this clone: The read comes to an end 3 residues before the CDR3 does, leaving the germline J gene to fill in the end. The sample contains more than one DNA sequence encoding this CDR3. This rearrangement joins TRBV20-1 to TRBJ1-6; 7 positions agree with TRBD1. This CDR3 is built from 12 residues. Germline V gene sequence: CDR1 DFQATT, CDR2 SNEGSKA (reference sequence). V shed 6 bases and J 7 bases; nucleotides not matched to a gene: 3. The covered CDR3 bases are TGCAGTGCCAGGACAGGAAATTCACCC. It encodes CSARTGNSP. The entire CDR3 protein reads CSARTGNSPLHF.

Details on this clone: The sequenced fragment ends 3 residues before the CDR3 boundary, so the rest is inferred from the germline J gene. The chain carries TRBV7-9 and TRBJ1-2, with D uncertain. V lost 2 bases to trimming and J lost 0 bases, with 4 bases between them. The CDR3 length is 13 residues. From germline, CDR1 is SEHNR and CDR2 FQNEAQ (reference sequence). The CDR3 reads CASSLTANYGYTF. The sequenced CDR3 bases are TGTGCCAGCAGCTTAACAGCTAACTATGGC.

In the case of this clone: The DNA ends 3 residues before the CDR3 does, and the rest of the CDR3 is filled in from the germline J gene. The V gene is TRBV29-1, the J gene TRBJ1-1; D is possibly TRBD1 (5 bases). Trimming cost V 0 bases and J 4 bases, with 9 bases left between them. This CDR3 region has 13 residues. The germline V gene encodes CDR1 SQVTM and CDR2 ANQGSEA. The covered CDR3 bases are TGCAGCGTTGAAGACGGGGGAGGCACTGAA. It translates to CSVEDGGGTE. In full, the CDR3 reads CSVEDGGGTEAFF.

Points on this clone: Read data end 3 residues before the CDR3 end; the end is taken from the germline J gene. The J gene is TRBJ2-3, the V gene TRBV6-8; 8 bases match TRBD1. This CDR3 region has 15 residues. The junction had 2 bases not matched to a gene; V was cut back by 2 bases and J by 1 base. CDR1 and CDR2 (germline): MNHGY, SAAAGT. The sequenced part of the CDR3 DNA is TGTGCCAGCAGTTACCCAGGGGGCGGCACAGATACG. This encodes CASSYPGGGTDT. The full CDR3 reads CASSYPGGGTDTQYF.

In the case of this clone: The read falls 3 residues short of the CDR3 end, and the missing part is taken from the germline J gene. The gene calls are TRBV7-2 and TRBJ2-2, with a possible D match to TRBD2 (6 bases). The V gene's germline CDR1 is SGHTA and CDR2 FQGNSA. V shed 5 bases and J shed 4 bases, with 14 bases lying between them. The length of the CDR3 is 15 residues. The CDR3 sequence is CASSPRGTGTGELFF. The DNA read from the CDR3 is TGTGCCAGCAGCCCCCGGGGGACGGGCACCGGGGAG.

A note on this clone: Coverage ceases 3 residues before the CDR3 finishes, and the germline J gene fills in the end. The V and J genes are TRBV2 and TRBJ2-7; D might be TRBD2 (5 bases). CDR1 SNHLY and CDR2 FYNNEI come from the germline V gene. V gave up 6 bases and J gave up 3 bases, with 12 bases separating them. The CDR3 has 13 residues. This chain's CDR3 is CASRLEGLYEQYF. CDR3 DNA, as far as it was read: TGTGCCAGCAGGTTGGAAGGACTCTACGAG. The full variable domain, with the rest looked up from reference TRBV2 and TRBJ2-7, is EPEVTQTPSHQVTQMGQEVILRCVPISNHLYFYWYRQILGQKVEFLVSFYNNEISEKSEIFDDQFSVERPDGSNFTLKIRSTKLEDSAMYFCASRLEGLYEQYFGPGTRLTVT.

A note on this clone: The read gets to within 3 residues of the CDR3 end, and the germline J gene fills in the rest. The chain employs TRBV2 and TRBJ2-3, with a tentative D call TRBD1 (6 bases). Germline assignment: CDR1 SNHLY and CDR2 FYNNEI. This CDR3 region has 15 residues. The CDR3 sequence is CASGPRQVPNQPQYF. The part of the CDR3 DNA that was read is TGTGCCAGCGGACCTAGACAGGTCCCAAATCAGCCG.

On this clone: From the germline J gene comes the end of the CDR3, since the read stops 3 residues before it. J is TRBJ1-1 and V is TRBV19; weak D call: TRBD1 (5 bases). From germline, CDR1 is LNHDA and CDR2 SQIVND (reference sequence). CDR3 length: 13 amino acids. Trimming pared 5 bases from V and 1 base from J, leaving 8 bases between. Partial CDR3 DNA: TGTGCCAGTAGTCAGGGATCGAACACTGAA. As protein: CASSQGSNTE. In full, the CDR3 reads CASSQGSNTEAFF.

On this clone: The read terminates 3 residues before the CDR3 end, so the remaining end is supplied by the germline J gene. The V call is TRBV7-6, the J call TRBJ2-7; possible D gene TRBD1, 5 bases. The germline CDR1 and CDR2 sequences are SGHVS and FNYEAQ. V was shortened by 5 bases and J by 3 bases, with 20 bases between the two germline ends. CDR3 length equals 16 residues. Partial CDR3 DNA: TGTGCCAGCAGCAGAGGACACTCAAGAGAGGTCTACGAG. Translating it yields CASSRGHSREVYE. The full CDR3 sequence reads CASSRGHSREVYEQYF. The full variable domain, with the rest looked up from reference TRBV7-6 and TRBJ2-7, is GAGVSQSPRYKVTKRGQDVALRCDPISGHVSLYWYRQALGQGPEFLTYFNYEAQQDKSGLPNDRFSAERPEGSISTLTIQRTEQRDSAMYRCASSRGHSREVYEQYFGPGTRLTVT.

In regard to this clone: The DNA ends 3 residues before the CDR3 does, and the rest of the CDR3 is filled in from the germline J gene. V and J are TRBV18 and TRBJ1-3; unclear D gene. This CDR3 contains 15 residues. The ends were cut back, 2 bases at V and 1 base at J, with 9 bases in the middle. Germline values: CDR1 KGHSH, CDR2 LQKENI. CDR3 DNA, as far as it was read: TGTGCCAGCTCACCAGGCAGCGGATCTGGAAACACC. Residues: CASSPGSGSGNT. The entire CDR3 is CASSPGSGSGNTIYF.

Notes on this clone: The read comes to an end 3 residues before the CDR3 does, leaving the germline J gene to fill in the end. The genes are TRBV2 and TRBJ1-5; possibly TRBD1 for D (5 bases). The germline gives CDR1 SNHLY, CDR2 FYNNEI. The CDR3 totals 15 residues. Trimming cost V 5 bases and J 1 base, with 12 bases left between them. The part of the CDR3 DNA that was read is TGTGCCAGCAGTCTAACAGGAGCAAGCAATCAGCCC. This gives the protein CASSLTGASNQP. The CDR3 as a whole reads CASSLTGASNQPQHF.

Worth noting for this clone: Read data end 3 residues before the CDR3 end; the end is taken from the germline J gene. The chain carries TRBV6-1 and TRBJ1-1, with TRBD1 as a possible D gene (5 bases). Germline V lookup: CDR1 MNHNS, CDR2 SASEGT. Trimming stripped 5 bases from V and 7 bases from J, with 20 bases between. CDR3 size: 15 residues. CDR3 sequence reads: CASSKGSRAGIEAFF. The CDR3 bases that were read are TGTGCCAGCAGTAAAGGGAGCAGGGCCGGCATTGAA.

On this clone itself: With the read ending 3 residues before the CDR3 end, the germline J gene is used to fill in that end. The rearrangement uses TRBV18 and TRBJ1-1; tentatively, D is TRBD1 (5 bases). V was trimmed by 0 bases and J by 3 bases, leaving 14 bases between them. The CDR3 sequence is 16 residues long. Germline V gives CDR1 KGHSH, CDR2 LQKENI. CDR3 loop: CASSPPGGKADTEAFF. The CDR3 bases that were read are TGTGCCAGCTCACCACCGGGGGGTAAGGCCGACACTGAA.

For this clone: The CDR3 is cut off 3 residues early in the read; its end comes from the germline J gene. The V gene is TRBV7-2, the J gene TRBJ2-2, with D perhaps matching TRBD1 (5 bases). The CDR3 runs to 14 residues. V lost 2 bases, J lost 1 base, and 5 bases lay in between. CDR1 and CDR2 from the germline V gene are SGHTA and FQGNSA. CDR3 loop: CASSLQGNTGELFF. The sequenced part of the CDR3 DNA is TGTGCCAGCAGCTTACAGGGGAACACCGGGGAG.

As to this clone: Read coverage stops 3 residues before the CDR3 terminus; the germline J gene supplies the remainder. The genes are TRBV29-1 and TRBJ2-7; a weak D match, TRBD1 (5 bases). Trimming took off 1 base at V and 0 bases at J, with 10 bases between the two ends. Germline V gene data show CDR1 as SQVTM and CDR2 as ANQGSEA. The CDR3 extends over 14 amino acids. The covered CDR3 bases are TGCAGCGTTGAAGCGTGGGGCAGCTCCTACGAG. This sequence encodes CSVEAWGSSYE. The full CDR3 sequence reads CSVEAWGSSYEQYF.

Points on this clone: The read is 3 residues too short to cover the CDR3 end, so that end is filled in from the germline J gene. This chain joins TRBV7-9 and TRBJ1-2; no clear D gene. This CDR3 region has 15 residues. The germline V gene has CDR1 SEHNR and CDR2 FQNEAQ (reference sequence). V was shortened by 2 bases and J by 1 base, with 11 bases between the two germline ends. The chain's CDR3 is CASSLPGFLNYGYTF. CDR3 DNA, as far as it was read: TGTGCCAGCAGCTTACCCGGGTTCCTTAACTATGGC.

Details on this clone: Read sequence stops 3 residues before the CDR3 end, and the germline J gene provides the missing end. V gene TRBV20-1 combines with J gene TRBJ1-6; 9 bases agree with TRBD1. The germline V gene has CDR1 DFQATT and CDR2 SNEGSKA (reference sequence). After removal of 2 bases from V and 6 bases from J, the junction contained 17 bases not matched to a gene. The CDR3 runs to 19 residues. Here the CDR3 reads CSARILLGTGTGTNSPLHF. The part of the CDR3 DNA that was read is TGCAGTGCTAGAATTTTGCTGGGCACCGGGACAGGGACTAATTCACCC.

With respect to this clone: The read ends 3 residues before the CDR3 terminus; that terminus is restored from the germline J gene. The gene calls are TRBV29-1 and TRBJ2-1; D might be TRBD1 (6 bases). The germline V gene has CDR1 SQVTM and CDR2 ANQGSEA. CDR3 length: 13 residues. Trimming cost V 4 bases and J 7 bases, with 14 bases left between them. Incomplete CDR3 DNA: TGCAGCGTTGTCAGGGGAGACCAGAATGAG. This codes for CSVVRGDQNE. The full CDR3 sequence reads CSVVRGDQNEQFF.

About this clone: The CDR3 is cut off 3 residues early in the read; its end comes from the germline J gene. The rearrangement uses TRBV28 and TRBJ1-4; the D is unclear. Germline loops: CDR1 MDHEN, CDR2 SYDVKM. With 6 bases removed from V and 3 bases from J, the gap between germline ends came to 5 bases. This CDR3 spans 12 amino acids. CDR3 protein: CASRRANEKLFF. CDR3 DNA, as far as it was read: TGTGCCAGCAGGAGGGCTAATGAAAAA.

CDR3 DNA, as far as it was read: TGCAGTGCTAGAGACCCCGGACTAGCGGGAGAGGGTGAG. This codes for CSARDPGLAGEGE. The entire CDR3 protein reads CSARDPGLAGEGEQFF. The chain joins TRBV20-1 to TRBJ2-1; 13 bases align to TRBD2. The read ends 3 residues early relative to the CDR3; the germline J gene fills the gap. The CDR3 is 16 residues long. The ends lost 0 bases at V and 9 bases at J; junction bases unmatched: 8. Germline assignment: CDR1 DFQATT and CDR2 SNEGSKA (reference sequence).

A remark on this clone: The read ends 3 residues before the CDR3 terminus; that terminus is restored from the germline J gene. The chain combines TRBV18 with TRBJ1-2; 9 bases fit TRBD1. The CDR3 runs 15 residues. V was clipped by 0 bases and J by 6 bases; unmatched bases: 5. Germline V gene lookup returns CDR1 KGHSH and CDR2 LQKENI. The part of the CDR3 DNA that was read is TGTGCCAGCTCACCACCCCGTGGGACAGGGAATGGC. Translating it yields CASSPPRGTGNG. In full, the CDR3 is CASSPPRGTGNGYTF.

Concerning this clone itself: The CDR3 end falls 3 residues outside the read, so it is completed with the germline J gene. This chain uses TRBV20-1 with TRBJ2-3; a weak D match, TRBD2 (5 bases). The CDR3 spans 11 residues. In germline, CDR1 is DFQATT, CDR2 SNEGSKA (reference sequence). Trimming shortened V by 7 bases and J by 4 bases, and 9 bases separated the two germline ends. The covered CDR3 bases are TGCAGTGTCCAGAGGGCAGATACG. This codes for CSVQRADT. The complete CDR3 sequence is CSVQRADTQYF.

On this clone itself: Read coverage stops 3 residues before the CDR3 terminus; the germline J gene supplies the remainder. The chain employs TRBV13 and TRBJ1-3; possibly TRBD1 for D (5 bases). CDR1 PRHDT and CDR2 FYEKMQ come from the germline V gene (reference sequence). The CDR3 spans 14 residues. V dropped 0 bases and J dropped 9 bases, with 12 bases sitting between them. The CDR3 protein is CASSLGTVQGTIYF. Incomplete CDR3 DNA: TGTGCCAGCAGCTTAGGGACAGTCCAGGGCACC.

Concerning this clone itself: The sequenced fragment ends 3 residues before the CDR3 boundary, so the rest is inferred from the germline J gene. The chain has TRBV18 and TRBJ1-2, with TRBD1 as a possible D gene (5 bases). This CDR3 region has 13 residues. Germline CDR1 and CDR2: KGHSH and LQKENI. CDR3 in amino acids: CASSRQGGYDYTF. Incomplete CDR3 DNA: TGTGCCAGCTCGCGTCAGGGTGGCTACGAC.